This TCR beta chain is from a study of shared clonotypes between healthy human individuals. On the study more broadly: Donor composition was a couple of women and a few men, aged 18 to 49. Each donor contributed plates that comprised three CD4 naive, three CD4 memory, two CD8 naive and one CD8 memory. The study's findings and limits: Generally, naive subsets (rather than memory subsets) showed larger estimated richness.

This clone came up once. Its antigen is currently unknown. Naive CD8 cells, CD45RO-negative and positively selected for CCR7, excluded terminally differentiated effector memory CD45RA+ cells. The repertoire was sequenced with immunoSEQ multiplex PCR; TCRdb's copy has only in-frame clones and lacks some. The data show approximately 1.9 million clones, just under 95% seen once. V lost 5 bases and J lost 0, with 8 bases in between. The CDR3 loop spans 13 amino acids. The germline CDR1 and CDR2 sequences are LNHNV and YYDKDF (reference sequence). The rearrangement links TRBV15 to TRBJ2-7; possible D gene TRBD1, 5 bases. The TCR was taken from a man aged 18 to 30 in good health. Some clones in this sample may be carry-over from other donors' samples. The material sequenced was naive CD8+ T cells from PBMCs. CDR3: CATSADSSYEQYF. The CDR3 DNA sequence: TGTGCCACCAGCGCCGACAGCTCCTACGAGCAGTACTTC.